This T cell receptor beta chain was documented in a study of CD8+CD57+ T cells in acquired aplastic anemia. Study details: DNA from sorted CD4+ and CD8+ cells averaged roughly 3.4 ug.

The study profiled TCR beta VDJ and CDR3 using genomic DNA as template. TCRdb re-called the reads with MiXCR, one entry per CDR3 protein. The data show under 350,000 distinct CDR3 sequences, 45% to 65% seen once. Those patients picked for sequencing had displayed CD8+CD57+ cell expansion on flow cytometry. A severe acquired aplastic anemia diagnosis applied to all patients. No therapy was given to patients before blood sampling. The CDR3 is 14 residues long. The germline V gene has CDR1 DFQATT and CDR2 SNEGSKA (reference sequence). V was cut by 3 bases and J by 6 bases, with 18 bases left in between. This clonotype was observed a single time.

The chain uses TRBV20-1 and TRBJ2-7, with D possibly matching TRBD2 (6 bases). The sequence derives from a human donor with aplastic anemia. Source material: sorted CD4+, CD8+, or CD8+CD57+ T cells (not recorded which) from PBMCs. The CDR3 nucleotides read TGCAGTGCTAGGATACCCGGGGGTGTCCTCGAGCAGTACTTC. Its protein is CSARIPGGVLEQYF.